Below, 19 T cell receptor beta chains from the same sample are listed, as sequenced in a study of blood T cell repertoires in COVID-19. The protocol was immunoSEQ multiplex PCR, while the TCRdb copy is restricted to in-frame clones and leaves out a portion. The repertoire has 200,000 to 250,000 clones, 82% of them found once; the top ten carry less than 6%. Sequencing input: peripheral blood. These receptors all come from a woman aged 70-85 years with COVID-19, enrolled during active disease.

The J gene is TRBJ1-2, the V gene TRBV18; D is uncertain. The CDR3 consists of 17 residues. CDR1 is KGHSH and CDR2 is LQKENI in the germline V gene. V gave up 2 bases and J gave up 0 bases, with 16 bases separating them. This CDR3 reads CASSPDLRQKANYGYTF. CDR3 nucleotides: TGTGCCAGCTCACCAGACCTGCGGCAGAAAGCTAACTATGGCTACACCTTC.

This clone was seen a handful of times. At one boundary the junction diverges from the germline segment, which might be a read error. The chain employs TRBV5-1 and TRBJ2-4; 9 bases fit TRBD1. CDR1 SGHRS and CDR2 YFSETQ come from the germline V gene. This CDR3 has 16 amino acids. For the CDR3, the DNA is TGCGCCAGCAGCTCACAGGGGGCGGCGGCCGTAGGCATTCGGTACTTC. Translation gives CASSSQGAAAVGIRYF.

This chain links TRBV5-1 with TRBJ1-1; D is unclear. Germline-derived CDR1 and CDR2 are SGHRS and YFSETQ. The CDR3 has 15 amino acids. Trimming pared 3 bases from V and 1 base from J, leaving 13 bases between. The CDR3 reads CASSSLSHGNTEAFF. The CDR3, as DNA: TGCGCCAGCAGCTCCCTCTCCCACGGGAACACTGAAGCTTTCTTT.

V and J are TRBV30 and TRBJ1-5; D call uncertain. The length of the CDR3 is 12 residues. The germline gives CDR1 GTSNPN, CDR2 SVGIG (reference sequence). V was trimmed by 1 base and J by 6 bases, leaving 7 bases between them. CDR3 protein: CAWSGGGQPQHF. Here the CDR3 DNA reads TGTGCCTGGAGTGGCGGAGGTCAGCCCCAGCATTTT.

The CDR3 protein is CASSIRGTSAQETQYF. CDR3 coding DNA: TGTGCCAGTAGTATCCGAGGGACTAGCGCCCAAGAGACCCAGTACTTC. V and J are TRBV19 and TRBJ2-5; 10 bases are shared with TRBD2. The ends lost 3 bases at V and 1 base at J; junction bases unmatched: 5. The germline CDR1 and CDR2 sequences are LNHDA and SQIVND (reference sequence). CDR3 size: 16 residues.

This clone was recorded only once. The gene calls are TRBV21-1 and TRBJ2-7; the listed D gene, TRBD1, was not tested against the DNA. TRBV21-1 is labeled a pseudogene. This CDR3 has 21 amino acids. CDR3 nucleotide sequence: TGTGCCAGCAGCAAGGTAAGTCGGGCGGGACAGGGGCCCCCCCGACCTTACGAGCAGTACTTC. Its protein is CASSKVSRAGQGPPRPYEQYF.

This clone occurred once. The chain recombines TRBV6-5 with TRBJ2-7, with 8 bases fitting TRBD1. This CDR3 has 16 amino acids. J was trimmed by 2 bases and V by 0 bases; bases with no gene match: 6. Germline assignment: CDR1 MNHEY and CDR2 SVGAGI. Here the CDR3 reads CASSYSITGGTYEQYF. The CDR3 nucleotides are TGTGCCAGCAGTTACTCGATTACAGGGGGAACCTACGAGCAGTACTTC.

CDR3 region: CASSFRQGAISPLHF. CDR3 DNA sequence: TGTGCCAGCAGTTTCAGACAGGGGGCAATTTCACCCCTCCACTTT. The rearrangement joins TRBV27 to TRBJ1-6; 10 bases are a match to TRBD1. V dropped 3 bases and J dropped 9; count of bases not matched to a gene: 5. CDR1 and CDR2 from the germline V gene are MNHEY and SMNVEV (reference sequence). The CDR3 is made up of 15 amino acids.

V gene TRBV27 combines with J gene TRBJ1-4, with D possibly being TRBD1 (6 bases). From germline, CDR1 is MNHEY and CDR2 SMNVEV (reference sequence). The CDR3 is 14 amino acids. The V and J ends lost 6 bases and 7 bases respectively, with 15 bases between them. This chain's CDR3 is CASRRTGSAEKLFF. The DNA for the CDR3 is TGTGCCAGCAGGCGAACAGGGTCGGCTGAAAAACTGTTTTTT. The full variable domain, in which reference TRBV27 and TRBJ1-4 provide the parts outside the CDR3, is EAQVTQNPRYLITVTGKKLTVTCSQNMNHEYMSWYRQDPGLGLRQIYYSMNVEVTDKGDVPEGYKVSRKEKRNFPLILESPSPNQTSLYFCASRRTGSAEKLFFGSGTQLSVL.

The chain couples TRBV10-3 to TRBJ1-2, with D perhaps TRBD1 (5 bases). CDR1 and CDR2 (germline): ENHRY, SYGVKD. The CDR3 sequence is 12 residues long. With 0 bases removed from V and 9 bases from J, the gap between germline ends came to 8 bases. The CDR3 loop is CAISESTVSYTF. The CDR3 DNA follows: TGTGCCATCAGTGAGTCGACAGTCAGCTACACCTTC.

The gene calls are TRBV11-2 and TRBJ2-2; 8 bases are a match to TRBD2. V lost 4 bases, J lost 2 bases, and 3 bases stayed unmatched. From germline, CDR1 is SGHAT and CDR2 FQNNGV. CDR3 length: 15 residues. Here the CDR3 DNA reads TGTGCCAGCAGCTCAACTAGCGGAAACACCGGGGAGCTGTTTTTT. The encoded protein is CASSSTSGNTGELFF.

In DNA, the CDR3 is TGTGCCAGCAGCTTGCGGACTAGCCAAAGCACAGATACGCAGTATTTT. This encodes CASSLRTSQSTDTQYF. The chain recombines TRBV5-4 with TRBJ2-3; 8 bases fit TRBD2. The germline gives CDR1 SGHNT, CDR2 YYREEE (reference sequence). This CDR3 is built from 16 residues. After removal of 1 base from V and 0 bases from J, the junction contained 4 bases not matched to a gene. Drawing the rest from reference TRBV5-4 and TRBJ2-3, the complete variable domain is ETGVTQSPTHLIKTRGQQVTLRCSSQSGHNTVSWYQQALGQGPQFIFQYYREEENGRGNFPPRFSGLQFPNYSSELNVNALELDDSALYLCASSLRTSQSTDTQYFGPGTRLTVL.

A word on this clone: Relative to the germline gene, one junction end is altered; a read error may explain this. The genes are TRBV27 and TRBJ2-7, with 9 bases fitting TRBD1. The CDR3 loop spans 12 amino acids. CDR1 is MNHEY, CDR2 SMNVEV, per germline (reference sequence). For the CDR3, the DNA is TGTGCCACTCAAACTACAGGGGGCGGTAGACTATTC. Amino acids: CATQTTGGGRLF.

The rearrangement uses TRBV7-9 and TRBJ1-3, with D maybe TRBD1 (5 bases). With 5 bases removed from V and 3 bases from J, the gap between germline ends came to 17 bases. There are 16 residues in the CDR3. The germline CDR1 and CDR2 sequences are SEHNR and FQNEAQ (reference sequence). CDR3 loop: CASSLWGAGNGNTIYF. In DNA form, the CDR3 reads TGTGCCAGCAGCCTCTGGGGCGCAGGGAATGGAAACACCATATATTTT.

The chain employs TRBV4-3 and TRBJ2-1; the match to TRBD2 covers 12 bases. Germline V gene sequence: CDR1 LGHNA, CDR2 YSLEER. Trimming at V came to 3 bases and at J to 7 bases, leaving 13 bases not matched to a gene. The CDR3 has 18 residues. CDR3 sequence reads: CASSQEPILAGGTNEQFF. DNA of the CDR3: TGCGCCAGCAGCCAGGAACCCATCCTAGCGGGAGGGACTAATGAGCAGTTCTTC.

The chain's CDR3 is CASRASSAKYQETQYF. The DNA for the CDR3 is TGTGCCAGTAGGGCTTCTAGCGCCAAGTACCAAGAGACCCAGTACTTC. The chain joins TRBV19 to TRBJ2-5; TRBD2 might be the D (6 bases). CDR1 is LNHDA and CDR2 is SQIVND in the germline V gene (reference sequence). The CDR3 runs to 16 residues. Trimming cost V 6 bases and J 0 bases, with 17 bases left between them.

The CDR3 DNA follows: TGTGCCAGCAGCGTAGAGCCCCCCCTCGGCTACACCTTC. Translation gives CASSVEPPLGYTF. This chain links TRBV9 with TRBJ1-2; no clear D gene. The ends were cut back, 0 bases at V and 8 bases at J, with 11 bases in the middle. The CDR3 totals 13 residues. From germline, CDR1 is SGDLS and CDR2 YYNGEE.

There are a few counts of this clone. CDR3 bases: TGTGCCAGCAGCCCCGGACAGTTCAATCAGCCCCAGCATTTT. Its translation: CASSPGQFNQPQHF. J is TRBJ1-5 and V is TRBV3-1 (or the pseudogene TRBV3-2), with a possible D match to TRBD1 (6 bases). The length of the CDR3 is 14 residues. Trimming stripped 4 bases from V and 3 bases from J, with 10 bases between. CDR1 is LGHDT, CDR2 YNNKEL, per germline (reference sequence).

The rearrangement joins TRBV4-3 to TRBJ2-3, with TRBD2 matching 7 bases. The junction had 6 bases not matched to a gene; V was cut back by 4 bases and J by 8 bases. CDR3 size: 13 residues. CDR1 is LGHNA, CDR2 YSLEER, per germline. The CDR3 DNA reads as TGCGCCAGCAGCCCCCCGACTAGCTCTACGCAGTATTTT. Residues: CASSPPTSSTQYF.